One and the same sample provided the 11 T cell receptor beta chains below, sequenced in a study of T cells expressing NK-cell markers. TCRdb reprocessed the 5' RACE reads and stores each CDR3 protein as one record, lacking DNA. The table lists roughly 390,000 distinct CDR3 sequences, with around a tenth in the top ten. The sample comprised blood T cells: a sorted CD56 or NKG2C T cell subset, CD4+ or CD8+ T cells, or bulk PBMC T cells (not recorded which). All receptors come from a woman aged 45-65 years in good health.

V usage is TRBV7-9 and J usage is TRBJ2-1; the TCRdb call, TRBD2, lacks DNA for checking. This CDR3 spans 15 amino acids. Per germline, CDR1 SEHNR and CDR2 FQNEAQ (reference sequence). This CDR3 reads CASRIGRTSYNEQFF. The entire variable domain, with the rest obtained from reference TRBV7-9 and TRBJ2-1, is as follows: DTGVSQNPRHKITKRGQNVTFRCDPISEHNRLYWYRQTLGQGPEFLTYFQNEAQLEKSRLLSDRFSAERPKGSFSTLEIQRTEQGDSAMYLCASRIGRTSYNEQFFGPGTRLTVL.

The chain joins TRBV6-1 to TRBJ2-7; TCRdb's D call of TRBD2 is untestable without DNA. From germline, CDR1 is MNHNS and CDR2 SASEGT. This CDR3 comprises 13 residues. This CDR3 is CASSMGGTYEQYF.

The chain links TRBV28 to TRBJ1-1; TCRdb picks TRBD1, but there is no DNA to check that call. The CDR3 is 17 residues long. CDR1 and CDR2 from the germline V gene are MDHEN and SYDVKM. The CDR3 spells CASSSSGTQGRFAEAFF. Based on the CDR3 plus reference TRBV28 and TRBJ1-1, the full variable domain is DVKVTQSSRYLVKRTGEKVFLECVQDMDHENMFWYRQDPGLGLRLIYFSYDVKMKEKGDIPEGYSVSREKKERFSLILESASTNQTSMYLCASSSSGTQGRFAEAFFGQGTRLTVV.

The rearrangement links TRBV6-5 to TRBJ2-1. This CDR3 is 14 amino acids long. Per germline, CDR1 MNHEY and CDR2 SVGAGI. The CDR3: CASSYSAFYNEQFF.

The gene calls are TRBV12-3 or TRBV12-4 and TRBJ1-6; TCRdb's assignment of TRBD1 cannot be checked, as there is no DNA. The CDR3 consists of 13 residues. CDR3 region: CASQATRSSPLHF.

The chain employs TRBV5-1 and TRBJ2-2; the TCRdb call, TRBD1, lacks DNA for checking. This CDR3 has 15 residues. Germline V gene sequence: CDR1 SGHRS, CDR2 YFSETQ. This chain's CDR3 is CASSDDEQGTGELFF.

CDR3 protein: CASSSGPSKGYTF. The chain uses TRBV7-2 and TRBJ1-2. The CDR3 extends over 13 amino acids. Germline V CDR1 and CDR2: SGHTA, FQGNSA.

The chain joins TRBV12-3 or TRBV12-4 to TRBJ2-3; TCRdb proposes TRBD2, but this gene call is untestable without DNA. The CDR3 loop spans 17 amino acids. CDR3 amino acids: CASSSRTSGASTDTQYF.

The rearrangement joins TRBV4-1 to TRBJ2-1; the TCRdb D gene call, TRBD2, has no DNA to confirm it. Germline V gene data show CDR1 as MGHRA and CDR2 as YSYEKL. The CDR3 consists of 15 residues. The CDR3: CASSQLAGGPHEQFF.

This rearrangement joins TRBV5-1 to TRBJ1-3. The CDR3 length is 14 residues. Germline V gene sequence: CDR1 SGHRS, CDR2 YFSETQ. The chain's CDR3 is CASSFQGTGNTIYF.

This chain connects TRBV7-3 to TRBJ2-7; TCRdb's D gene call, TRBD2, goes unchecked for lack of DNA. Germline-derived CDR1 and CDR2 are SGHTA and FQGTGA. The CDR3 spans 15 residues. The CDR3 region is CASSLLASGPSEQYF.